The 3 T cell receptor beta chains in this list originate from one sample, sequenced in a study of T cell repertoires in cytomegalovirus infection. TCRdb itself ran the reads through MiXCR, one entry per CDR3 protein. In the table there are around 300,000 distinct CDR3 sequences, about 25% of which are singletons. What was sequenced was PBMCs. The receptors stem from a human donor in good health (CMV status not recorded). Some clones in this sample may be carry-over from other donors' samples.

The chain uses TRBV19 and TRBJ1-2; D is unclear. The germline CDR1 and CDR2 sequences are LNHDA and SQIVND (reference sequence). The CDR3 has 13 residues. Trimming took off 4 bases at V and 4 bases at J, with 10 bases between the two ends. In DNA, the CDR3 is TGTGCCAGTAGTAGGGAGTCTCTCTATGGCTACACCTTC. Protein product: CASSRESLYGYTF.

This clonotype has at least ten counts. CDR3 protein: CASGLVPNYSNQPQHF. The CDR3 DNA reads TGTGCTAGTGGTTTGGTACCAAACTATAGCAATCAGCCCCAGCATTTT. V gene TRBV12-5 combines with J gene TRBJ1-5; D is unclear. The germline gives CDR1 LGHNT, CDR2 FRNRAP. This CDR3 comprises 16 residues. With 0 bases removed from V and 0 bases from J, the gap between germline ends came to 9 bases. The entire variable domain, with the rest obtained from reference TRBV12-5 and TRBJ1-5, is as follows: DARVTQTPRHKVTEMGQEVTMRCQPILGHNTVFWYRQTMMQGLELLAYFRNRAPLDDSGMPKDRFSAEMPDATLATLKIQPSEPRDSAVYFCASGLVPNYSNQPQHFGDGTRLSIL.

This clonotype was observed a few times. The rearrangement links TRBV19 to TRBJ1-5, with TRBD1 matching over 9 bases. The CDR3 has 15 amino acids. Germline V gene data show CDR1 as LNHDA and CDR2 as SQIVND (reference sequence). The trim removed 2 bases at V and 1 base at J, leaving 0 bases unmatched. CDR3 amino acids: CASSITGGSNQPQHF. For the CDR3, the DNA is TGTGCCAGTAGTATAACAGGGGGCAGCAATCAGCCCCAGCATTTT.